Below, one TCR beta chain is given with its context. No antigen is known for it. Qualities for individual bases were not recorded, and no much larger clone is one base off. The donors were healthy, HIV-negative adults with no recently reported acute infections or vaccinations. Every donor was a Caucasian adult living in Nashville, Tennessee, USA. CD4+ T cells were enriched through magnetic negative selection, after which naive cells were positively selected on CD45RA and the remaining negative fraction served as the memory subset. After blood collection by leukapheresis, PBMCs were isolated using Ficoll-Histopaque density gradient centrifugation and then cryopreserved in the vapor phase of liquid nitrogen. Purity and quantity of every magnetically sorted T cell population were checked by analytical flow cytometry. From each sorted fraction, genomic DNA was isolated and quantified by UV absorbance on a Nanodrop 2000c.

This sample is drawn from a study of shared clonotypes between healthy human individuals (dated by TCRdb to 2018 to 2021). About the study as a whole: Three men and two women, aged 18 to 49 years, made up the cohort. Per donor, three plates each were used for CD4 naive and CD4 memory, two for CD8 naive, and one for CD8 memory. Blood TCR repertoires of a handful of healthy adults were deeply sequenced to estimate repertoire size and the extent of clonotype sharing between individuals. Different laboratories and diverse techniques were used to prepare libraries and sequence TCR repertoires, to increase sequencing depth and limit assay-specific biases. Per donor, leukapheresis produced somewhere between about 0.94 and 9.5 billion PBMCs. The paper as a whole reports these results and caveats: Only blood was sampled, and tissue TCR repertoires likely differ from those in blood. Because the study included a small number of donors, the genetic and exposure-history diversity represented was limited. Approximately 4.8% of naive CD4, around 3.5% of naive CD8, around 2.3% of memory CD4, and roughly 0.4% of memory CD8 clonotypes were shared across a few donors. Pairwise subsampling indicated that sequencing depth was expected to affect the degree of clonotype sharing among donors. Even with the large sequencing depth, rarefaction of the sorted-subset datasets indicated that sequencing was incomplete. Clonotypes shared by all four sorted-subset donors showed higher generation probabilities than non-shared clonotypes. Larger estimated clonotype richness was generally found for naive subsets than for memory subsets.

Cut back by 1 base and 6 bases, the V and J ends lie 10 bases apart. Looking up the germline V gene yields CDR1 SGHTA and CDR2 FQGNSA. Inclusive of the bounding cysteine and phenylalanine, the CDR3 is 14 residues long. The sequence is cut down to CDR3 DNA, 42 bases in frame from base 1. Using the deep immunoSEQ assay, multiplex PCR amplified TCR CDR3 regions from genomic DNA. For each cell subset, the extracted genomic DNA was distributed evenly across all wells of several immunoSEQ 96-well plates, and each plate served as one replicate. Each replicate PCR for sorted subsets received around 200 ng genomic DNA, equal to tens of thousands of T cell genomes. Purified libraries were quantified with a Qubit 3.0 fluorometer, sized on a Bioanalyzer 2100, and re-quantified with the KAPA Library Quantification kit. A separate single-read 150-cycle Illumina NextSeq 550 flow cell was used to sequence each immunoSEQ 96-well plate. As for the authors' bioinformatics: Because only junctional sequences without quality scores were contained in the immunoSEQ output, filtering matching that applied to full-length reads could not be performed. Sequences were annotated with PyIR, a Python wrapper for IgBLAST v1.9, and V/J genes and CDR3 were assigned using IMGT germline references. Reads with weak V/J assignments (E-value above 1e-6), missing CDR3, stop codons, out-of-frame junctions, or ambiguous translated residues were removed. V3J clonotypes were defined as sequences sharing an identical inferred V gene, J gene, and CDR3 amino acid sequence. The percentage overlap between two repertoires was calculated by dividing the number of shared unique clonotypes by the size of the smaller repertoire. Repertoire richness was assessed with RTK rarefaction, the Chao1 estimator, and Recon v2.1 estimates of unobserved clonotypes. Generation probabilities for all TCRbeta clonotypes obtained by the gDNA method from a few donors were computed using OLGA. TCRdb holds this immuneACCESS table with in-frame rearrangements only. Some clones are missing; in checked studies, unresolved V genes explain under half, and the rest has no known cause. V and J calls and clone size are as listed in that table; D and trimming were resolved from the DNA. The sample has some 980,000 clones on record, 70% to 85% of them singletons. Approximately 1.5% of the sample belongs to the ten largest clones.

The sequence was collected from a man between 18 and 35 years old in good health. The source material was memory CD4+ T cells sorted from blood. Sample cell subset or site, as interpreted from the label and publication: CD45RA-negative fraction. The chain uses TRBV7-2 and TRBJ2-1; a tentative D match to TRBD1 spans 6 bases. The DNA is TGTGCCAGCAGCTTAGATGGCAGGGGCAATGAGCAGTTCTTC. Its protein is CASSLDGRGNEQFF.